Described below is a single TCR beta chain sequence and its context. It lacks a known antigen. Within one base of it there is no much larger clone, and no base qualities were kept. The cysteine opens and the phenylalanine closes a CDR3 of 19 amino acids. Just the 57-base CDR3 DNA is kept, in frame starting at base 1. The V and J ends are trimmed by 5 bases and 0 bases, leaving 23 bases between them. For CDR1 and CDR2, the germline V gene (reference sequence) lists LNHDA and SQIVND. In the ViraFEST assay, PBMC were stimulated with viral peptide pools, and antigen-specific CD4+ T cell clonotypes were then identified by expansion using TCR sequencing. After approximately eleven days of culture, CD4+ T cells were isolated with the EasySep CD4+ T cell isolation kit. The absence of prior SARS-CoV-2 infection in healthy vaccine recipients was confirmed by negative nucleocapsid antibodies before and after vaccination. Each well held 2 million to 2.5 million PBMC cultured in IMDM containing about 5.4% human AB serum, around 10 IU/ml IL-2 and gentamicin, along with about 9.5 ug/ml peptides. On days 3 and 7, half of the culture medium was replaced with fresh IL-2-containing medium. Unless noted otherwise, every peptide stimulation condition was cultured in triplicate wells. PBMC were separated from whole blood using Ficoll-Paque Plus gradient centrifugation and were then either cryopreserved at -140C or used fresh. The overlapping peptide pools covered the spike proteins of SARS-CoV-2 and of the common cold coronaviruses HCoV-NL63, HCoV-OC43 and HCoV-229E. Genomic DNA was extracted from cultured CD4+ T cells with the QIAamp micro DNA kit.

Receptor libraries were prepared by the immunoSEQ multiplex PCR assay. DNA from the CD4+ T cells that had been cultured and isolated underwent TCR beta CDR3 sequencing. On the authors' methods: The analysis removed non-productive TCR sequences, trimmed reads to the CDR3 region, and retained only CDR3s that were 7 or more amino acids long. Antigen-specific clonotypes were identified with the MANAFEST web app by comparing expansion in peptide wells against reference cultures. To be called positive, a clone needed expansion at FDR<0.05 compared with the reference and with all other wells, an odds ratio greater than 5, and a frequency greater than 0.1% in two replicate wells. Clonotypes significantly expanded in SARS-CoV-2 spike wells and in at least one common cold coronavirus spike condition were defined as cross-reactive. CDR3 similarity was assessed by Levenshtein distance with the stringdist R package, and unrooted trees were built with ape in R 3.6.1. Sourced from immuneACCESS, this table was stored by TCRdb with only in-frame sequences that have V and J called. A share of the clones is absent; for the studies checked, an unresolved V gene accounts for under half, and the remainder has no known explanation. The V and J calls and clone size are taken from that table; D and trimming were inferred from the DNA. For this sample the table gives tens of thousands of clones, of which roughly 72% were detected only once. The ten largest clonotypes hold around 1.5% of the sample.

The data stem from a study of vaccination effects on CD4 cells after COVID-19 (dated by TCRdb to the early 2020s). With respect to the entire study: Two doses of either the BNT162b2 or the mRNA-1273 mRNA SARS-CoV-2 vaccine were administered to participants. The study compared SARS-CoV-2 spike-specific CD4+ TCR repertoires before and after mRNA vaccination in COVID-19 convalescent patients and infection-naive vaccine recipients. A total of nine to ten COVID-19 convalescent patients and several SARS-CoV-2-naive healthy vaccine recipients were included in the full study. In the study, cultures from other donors were sequenced using the Oncomine TCR Beta short-read assay on an Illumina iSeq 100.

Overall study results and their limits: Only a small number of convalescent patients were included, and no early post-infection timepoints were available, which limited the study. At late post-vaccination timepoints, both infection-induced and vaccine-induced clones showed marked clonal contraction, consistent with waning T cell responses. Among healthy vaccine recipients, nearly all vaccine-induced clones were SARS-CoV-2 mono-reactive, and just 1 of 255 was cross-reactive with common cold coronaviruses.

Source: CD4+ T cells from PBMCs cultured with HCoV-229E spike peptides, taken before COVID-19 vaccination. Interpreted using the paper, the cell subset or site label stands for: HCoV-229E spike overlapping peptide pool stimulation. The receptor was derived from a human donor who received a COVID-19 vaccine. The chain uses TRBV19 and TRBJ1-5; the D gene is possibly TRBD1, with 5 bases matching. The bases read TGTGCCAGTAGTCTCCGACCGGGGGGACGGGGATATAGCAATCAGCCCCAGCATTTT. This translates into CASSLRPGGRGYSNQPQHF.